This is a list of T cell receptor beta chains from one sample in a study of CD8 T cells in Susac syndrome. TCRdb re-called the immunoSEQ multiplex PCR reads through MiXCR, storing one row per CDR3 protein. Among 150,000 to 160,000 distinct CDR3 sequences listed, about 95% were seen once. Sequenced sample: CD8+ T cells from PBMCs. Source of these receptors: a human donor with multiple sclerosis. The CDR3 runs from the conserved cysteine through the conserved F or W. The order of the fields is V gene, clone size, J gene, D gene, CDR3 protein, CDR3 DNA. A D gene is named only where the DNA matches it firmly. Only some rows state a clone size, as once, few, many or a class for expanded clones.

>TRBV27|-|TRBJ2-2|-
CASSLGWGRTGELFF
TGTGCCAGCAGTTTAGGGTGGGGGCGCACCGGGGAGCTGTTTTTT
>TRBV3-1|-|TRBJ2-1|TRBD1
CASSLRQGHLYNEQFF
TGTGCCAGCAGCCTTCGACAGGGGCACCTCTACAATGAGCAGTTCTTC
>TRBV12-3/TRBV12-4|-|TRBJ1-5|-
CASTDSNQPQHF
TGTGCCAGCACCGACAGTAATCAGCCCCAGCATTTT
>TRBV27|-|TRBJ2-7|TRBD1
CASSGTGPYEQYF
TGTGCCAGCTCCGGGACAGGTCCCTACGAGCAGTACTTC
>TRBV27|-|TRBJ1-2|-
CASSSSVNYGYTF
TGTGCCAGCAGTTCATCAGTCAACTATGGCTACACCTTC
>TRBV20-1|-|TRBJ2-1|-
CSARPPFGYPNEQFF
TGCAGTGCTCGACCCCCGTTCGGATACCCCAATGAGCAGTTCTTC
>TRBV7-9|-|TRBJ1-2|-
CASSSWIGYTF
TGTGCCAGCAGCAGCTGGATTGGCTACACCTTC
>TRBV9|-|TRBJ1-1|-
CASSTTGMAEAFF
TGTGCCAGCAGCACAACAGGAATGGCTGAAGCTTTCTTT
>TRBV27|-|TRBJ1-2|-
CASSQGGQSYGYTF
TGTGCCAGCAGCCAAGGGGGGCAGAGCTATGGCTACACCTTC
>TRBV15|-|TRBJ2-1|TRBD1
CATSRGTDRGPYNEQFF
TGTGCCACCAGCAGAGGTACAGACAGGGGGCCCTACAATGAGCAGTTCTTC
>TRBV4-2|-|TRBJ2-7|TRBD1
CASSQASGQGPYEQYF
TGTGCCAGCAGCCAAGCCTCGGGACAGGGTCCCTACGAGCAGTACTTC
>TRBV29-1|-|TRBJ2-1|TRBD1
CSVERDSNEQFF
TGCAGCGTTGAAAGGGACAGCAATGAGCAGTTCTTC
>TRBV5-4|-|TRBJ1-1|-
CASSPLLTEEAGNTEAFF
TGTGCCAGCAGCCCGTTGTTGACGGAGGAAGCGGGGAACACTGAAGCTTTCTTT
>TRBV27|-|TRBJ2-7|TRBD2
CASSGLAAEQYF
TGTGCCAGCAGTGGACTAGCCGCCGAGCAGTACTTC
>TRBV7-2|once|TRBJ2-5|TRBD1
CASSFPTGGNPRLETQYF
TGTGCCAGCAGCTTTCCGACAGGGGGCAACCCGAGATTAGAGACCCAGTACTTC
>TRBV4-1|-|TRBJ2-1|-
CASSQVLWGDEQFF
TGCGCCAGCAGCCAAGTGTTATGGGGCGATGAGCAGTTCTTC
>TRBV7-9|-|TRBJ1-1|TRBD1
CASSSPLIQGMNTEAFF
TGTGCCAGCAGCTCCCCCCTGATACAGGGGATGAACACTGAAGCTTTCTTT
>TRBV19|-|TRBJ1-5|TRBD1
CASSIDRADNQPQHF
TGTGCCAGTAGTATCGACAGGGCTGACAATCAGCCCCAGCATTTT
>TRBV29-1|-|TRBJ1-2|-
CSVAGGESNYGYTF
TGCAGCGTGGCGGGGGGAGAATCTAACTATGGCTACACCTTC
>TRBV9|-|TRBJ2-3|-
CASSPRLDTQYF
TGTGCCAGCAGCCCACGACTAGATACGCAGTATTTT
>TRBV5-4|-|TRBJ2-1|-
CASSLESRVLTTNEQFF
TGTGCCAGCAGCTTGGAGTCGCGGGTCTTGACAACAAATGAGCAGTTCTTC
>TRBV3-1|once|TRBJ2-7|-
CASRRYRVRTHEQYF
TGTGCCAGCAGACGATACAGGGTCCGCACCCACGAGCAGTACTTC
>TRBV27|few|TRBJ1-5|-
CASSLGGGQPQHF
TGTGCCAGCAGTTTGGGGGGAGGCCAGCCCCAGCATTTT
>TRBV5-1|-|TRBJ2-5|-
CASSLSLRGQETQYF
TGCGCCAGCAGCTTGTCCCTAAGGGGGCAAGAGACCCAGTACTTC
>TRBV20-1|-|TRBJ2-7|-
CSARDTERSNSYEQYF
TGCAGTGCTAGGGATACAGAACGATCCAACTCCTACGAGCAGTACTTC
>TRBV19|-|TRBJ2-2|-
CASSFPGNGELFF
TGTGCCAGTAGTTTCCCGGGGAACGGGGAGCTGTTTTTT
>TRBV3-1|-|TRBJ1-1|-
CASSQGRGGVNTEAFF
TGTGCCAGCAGCCAAGGCAGGGGCGGTGTGAACACTGAAGCTTTCTTT
>TRBV6-5|-|TRBJ2-3|-
CASSFEITDTQYF
TGTGCCAGCAGTTTCGAGATCACAGATACGCAGTATTTT
>TRBV29-1|-|TRBJ2-2|-
CSVYTATGELFF
TGCAGCGTGTACACAGCCACCGGGGAGCTGTTTTTT
>TRBV2|-|TRBJ1-1|-
CASSDLAQSNTEAFF
TGTGCCAGCAGTGATTTGGCTCAATCCAACACTGAAGCTTTCTTT
>TRBV27|-|TRBJ2-1|-
CASSSQGSGEQFF
TGTGCCAGCAGTTCTCAGGGGAGCGGTGAGCAGTTCTTC
>TRBV25-1|-|TRBJ2-2|-
CASTLGVTGELFF
TGTGCCAGCACCTTGGGCGTTACCGGGGAGCTGTTTTTT
>TRBV7-7|-|TRBJ2-1|TRBD1
CASSLGTDSYNEQFF
TGTGCTAGCAGCCTAGGGACAGACAGTTACAATGAGCAGTTCTTC
>TRBV7-9|-|TRBJ2-5|-
CASSLDGGPMETQYF
TGTGCCAGCAGCTTAGATGGGGGGCCTATGGAGACCCAGTACTTC
>TRBV5-7|once|TRBJ1-1|-
CASSLFQGQGTEAFF
TGTGCCAGCAGCTTGTTCCAGGGTCAGGGCACTGAAGCTTTCTTT
>TRBV2|-|TRBJ2-4|-
CASSGDLQGSKNIQYF
TGTGCCAGCAGTGGCGATCTGCAGGGGAGCAAAAACATTCAGTACTTC
>TRBV7-9|-|TRBJ1-5|TRBD1
CASSYRDSIQPQHF
TGTGCCAGCAGCTACCGGGACAGTATCCAGCCCCAGCATTTT
>TRBV28|-|TRBJ1-5|TRBD1
CASSMGTAQPQHF
TGTGCCAGCAGTATGGGGACAGCGCAGCCCCAGCATTTT
>TRBV14|-|TRBJ2-3|-
CASSQVGRGADTQYF
TGTGCCAGCAGCCAAGTTGGAAGGGGAGCAGATACGCAGTATTTT
>TRBV11-2|few|TRBJ2-7|-
CASSLGTIIGYEQYF
TGTGCCAGCAGCTTGGGGACGATAATCGGGTACGAGCAGTACTTC
>TRBV29-1|-|TRBJ2-3|-
CSVDTRGVSTQYF
TGCAGCGTTGATACACGCGGGGTTAGTACGCAGTATTTT
>TRBV6-5|-|TRBJ1-3|-
CASSSRSGNTIYF
TGTGCCAGCAGTTCCCGATCTGGAAACACCATATATTTT
>TRBV13|-|TRBJ1-1|TRBD1
CASSLEGQGLNTEAFF
TGTGCCAGCAGCTTAGAGGGACAGGGACTGAACACTGAAGCTTTCTTT
>TRBV9|-|TRBJ2-7|-
CASSGDWDEQYF
TGTGCCAGCAGCGGGGACTGGGACGAGCAGTACTTC